A selection of T cell receptor beta chains follows, all from one sample in a study of blood T cell repertoires in COVID-19. Sequencing was performed with immunoSEQ multiplex PCR; in TCRdb, only in-frame clones are kept and a portion is missing. The sample has over 90,000 clones, 80% to 90% seen once; the top ten hold about 9.9%. Sample: peripheral blood. These receptors were collected from a man aged 35-49 years with active or convalescent COVID-19. Each CDR3 is given with its conserved first and last residue. The D gene is left open where the match is weak. Clone size is stated in some rows and not others, as once, few, many or a class when expanded.

CATSVGGTRADEQFF | TGTGCCACCAGTGTGGGGGGGACTAGGGCAGATGAGCAGTTCTTC | TRBD2 | TRBJ2-1 | NA | TRBV24-1
CASGGENQPQHF | TGTGCCAGTGGGGGGGAGAATCAGCCCCAGCATTTT | NA | TRBJ1-5 | NA | TRBV2
CASSTKTSGASHTQYF | TGTGCCAGCAGCACGAAGACTAGCGGGGCATCCCATACGCAGTATTTT | TRBD2 | TRBJ2-3 | NA | TRBV11-3
CASSIEESSYEQYF | TGTGCCAGTAGTATCGAGGAGAGCTCCTACGAGCAGTACTTC | NA | TRBJ2-7 | NA | TRBV19
CSASLARWETQYF | TGCAGTGCTAGTTTGGCTAGATGGGAGACCCAGTACTTC | NA | TRBJ2-5 | NA | TRBV20-1
CASSLLPSGGFTDTQYF | TGTGCCAGCAGTTTACTACCTAGCGGGGGGTTCACAGATACGCAGTATTTT | TRBD2 | TRBJ2-3 | few | TRBV28
CASSISGGTTDTQYF | TGTGCCAGTAGTATTAGCGGGGGGACCACAGATACGCAGTATTTT | TRBD2 | TRBJ2-3 | NA | TRBV19
CAWTGATGRFGPQHF | TGTGCCTGGACAGGCGCGACAGGCCGGTTCGGTCCCCAGCATTTT | NA | TRBJ1-5 | few | TRBV30
CASRSTGGNSQPQHF | TGTGCCAGCAGATCGACAGGGGGCAACAGTCAGCCCCAGCATTTT | TRBD1 | TRBJ1-5 | NA | TRBV2
CASSAWGGGNAEAFF | TGTGCCAGTAGTGCCTGGGGGGGAGGGAACGCTGAAGCTTTCTTT | NA | TRBJ1-1 | NA | TRBV19
CASSWTGRGTGELFF | TGTGCCAGTAGTTGGACAGGGCGAGGGACCGGGGAGCTGTTTTTT | TRBD1 | TRBJ2-2 | once | TRBV19
CASRNSGGQTYEQYF | TGTGCCAGTAGAAATAGCGGGGGGCAAACCTACGAGCAGTACTTC | TRBD2 | TRBJ2-7 | NA | TRBV19
CASTEVFGNQPQHF | TGTGCCAGCACGGAGGTATTCGGCAATCAGCCCCAGCATTTT | NA | TRBJ1-5 | NA | TRBV2
CASSRHTFGETQYF | TGCGCCAGCAGCCGTCACACCTTCGGGGAGACCCAGTACTTC | NA | TRBJ2-5 | NA | TRBV4-1